The 28 T cell receptor beta chains listed next were all sequenced from one sample in a study of cytomegalovirus exposure and HLA in healthy donors. PCR employed 60 Vbeta and 13 Jbeta primers. Clones were read by immunoSEQ multiplex PCR, and TCRdb kept only the in-frame ones, dropping some. The profile shows roughly 60,000 clones, approximately 80% of them singletons. Sequenced sample: PBMCs. The receptors come from a woman in her thirties or forties in good health and CMV-seropositive.

This sequence joins TRBV10-1 and TRBJ2-3; D may be TRBD2 (5 bases). V dropped 7 bases and J dropped 1 base, with 9 bases sitting between them. This CDR3 has 13 residues. Germline CDR1 and CDR2: WNHNN and SYGVQD (reference sequence). The chain's CDR3 is CASKGGGTDTQYF. CDR3 sequence (DNA): TGCGCCAGCAAAGGAGGTGGCACAGATACGCAGTATTTT.

This sequence joins TRBV10-2 and TRBJ1-6; 9 bases are shared with TRBD1. Germline assignment: CDR1 WSHSY and CDR2 SAAADI. CDR3 length: 15 amino acids. V shed 6 bases and J 7 bases; nucleotides not matched to a gene: 7. CDR3 in amino acids: CASRGGQGWNSPLHF. Here the CDR3 DNA reads TGCGCCAGCAGGGGGGGACAGGGTTGGAATTCACCCCTCCACTTT.

This sequence joins TRBV9 and TRBJ1-2; 10 bases align to TRBD1. Germline V gives CDR1 SGDLS, CDR2 YYNGEE. The trim removed 2 bases at V and 5 bases at J, leaving 3 bases unmatched. CDR3 length: 14 amino acids. CDR3 protein: CASSVGQGTYGYTF. The CDR3 region has the DNA TGTGCCAGCAGCGTGGGACAGGGGACGTATGGCTACACCTTC.

The rearrangement joins TRBV19 to TRBJ2-1; 9 bases line up with TRBD1. This CDR3 is 14 amino acids long. Per germline, CDR1 LNHDA and CDR2 SQIVND (reference sequence). After removal of 5 bases from V and 6 bases from J, the junction contained 5 bases not matched to a gene. Written as DNA, the CDR3 is TGTGCCAGTAGTGCCGGACAGGGGATCAATGAGCAGTTCTTC. Its protein is CASSAGQGINEQFF.

The chain recombines TRBV2 with TRBJ1-1; D is ambiguous. The CDR3 extends over 12 amino acids. In germline, CDR1 is SNHLY, CDR2 FYNNEI. Trimming removed 4 bases from V and 1 base from J, with 4 bases in between. CDR3 in amino acids: CASSASNTEAFF. CDR3 in DNA: TGTGCCAGCAGTGCATCGAACACTGAAGCTTTCTTT.

The gene calls are TRBV21-1 and TRBJ2-1; the table's D gene call, TRBD2, was not cross checked with the DNA. TRBV21-1 has pseudogene status. The CDR3 consists of 16 residues. The CDR3 nucleotides read TGTGCCAGCAACCCGCCTGCGGGGGGACTCTACAATGAGCAGTTCTTC. Protein: CASNPPAGGLYNEQFF.

The chain couples TRBV30 to TRBJ1-2, with 9 positions matching TRBD1. V was pared by 0 bases and J by 8 bases, with 4 bases of the junction left unmatched. The CDR3 extends over 13 amino acids. Germline V gene lookup returns CDR1 GTSNPN and CDR2 SVGIG (reference sequence). The CDR3 DNA reads TGTGCCTGGAGTGTAGGACAGGGGTTAGGCTACACCTTC. Amino acid sequence: CAWSVGQGLGYTF.

The genes are TRBV9 and TRBJ2-3, with D unresolved. With 1 base removed from V and 6 bases from J, the gap between germline ends came to 9 bases. From germline, CDR1 is SGDLS and CDR2 YYNGEE. There are 13 residues in the CDR3. The CDR3 sequence: CASSVYRRDTQYF. In nucleotides, the CDR3 is TGTGCCAGCAGCGTATATCGCAGGGATACGCAGTATTTT.

Remarks on this clone: At one end, the junction sequence differs from germline, possibly due to a read error. The gene calls are TRBV7-9 and TRBJ2-7; no clear D gene. Germline V gene data show CDR1 as SEHNR and CDR2 as FQNEAQ (reference sequence). The CDR3 has 15 amino acids. The CDR3 here is CSSSQDSSSSYEQYF. CDR3 nucleotides: TGTTCCAGCAGCCAAGACTCCTCTAGCTCCTACGAGCAGTACTTC.

A note on this clone: Other DNA variants within this sample encode the same CDR3. The J gene is TRBJ2-1, the V gene TRBV9, with a possible D match to TRBD1 (6 bases). V was clipped by 0 bases and J by 4 bases, with 11 bases between them. CDR1 is SGDLS and CDR2 is YYNGEE in the germline V gene. There are 15 residues in the CDR3. The chain's CDR3 is CASSVGAGAYNEQFF. CDR3 bases: TGTGCCAGCAGCGTAGGGGCAGGGGCTTACAATGAGCAGTTCTTC.

V usage is TRBV18 and J usage is TRBJ1-2; D is undetermined. The CDR3 is 13 residues long. Germline lookup yields CDR1 KGHSH and CDR2 LQKENI. Trimming cost V 3 bases and J 6 bases, with 11 bases left between them. The CDR3 coding sequence is TGTGCCAGCTCACCTTGGACCGGGGATGGCTACACCTTC. It specifies CASSPWTGDGYTF.

Only one count was recorded for this clone. This chain connects TRBV27 to TRBJ1-6; 7 nucleotides line up with TRBD1. V lost 8 bases, J lost 0 bases, and 13 bases stayed unmatched. There are 18 residues in the CDR3. Germline CDR1 and CDR2: MNHEY and SMNVEV (reference sequence). CDR3 nucleotide sequence: TGTGCCAGCCGTCTCACGGACAGGTCGAGCTCCTATAATTCACCCCTCCACTTT. Residues: CASRLTDRSSSYNSPLHF.

V gene TRBV19 combines with J gene TRBJ1-4, with D hard to call. Trimming shortened V by 1 base and J by 5 bases, and 14 bases separated the two germline ends. The CDR3 contains 16 residues. Germline V gene sequence: CDR1 LNHDA, CDR2 SQIVND (reference sequence). CDR3 nucleotides: TGTGCCAGTAGTATAGGAGCGGGTGGGTCAAATGAAAAACTGTTTTTT. It encodes CASSIGAGGSNEKLFF.

The chain has TRBV6-1 and TRBJ2-7; weak D call: TRBD2 (6 bases). The CDR3 has 13 residues. The V end was cut by 0 bases, the J end by 7 bases, with 10 bases between. CDR1 is MNHNS, CDR2 SASEGT, per germline. CDR3 sequence reads: CASSEALRGEQYF. The CDR3 nucleotides read TGTGCCAGCAGTGAAGCGTTACGGGGGGAGCAGTACTTC.

The chain carries TRBV10-2 and TRBJ2-5, with 11 bases lining up with TRBD2. There are 13 residues in the CDR3. Per the germline V gene, CDR1 is WSHSY and CDR2 is SAAADI. The junction had 1 base not matched to a gene; V was cut back by 5 bases and J by 5 bases. DNA of the CDR3: TGCGCCAGCAGTACTAGCGGGGGTGAGACCCAGTACTTC. Translation gives CASSTSGGETQYF.

CDR3 sequence reads: CAILDYYGYTF. CDR3 coding DNA: TGTGCCATCCTAGATTACTATGGCTACACCTTC. V gene TRBV6-6 combines with J gene TRBJ1-2, with D unclear. CDR3 length: 11 residues. The V gene lost 10 bases and the J gene lost 3 bases, with 9 bases spanning the gap. Germline V gene lookup returns CDR1 MNHNY and CDR2 SVGAGI (reference sequence).

The chain recombines TRBV19 with TRBJ1-4; D remains unclear. The CDR3 loop spans 13 amino acids. Germline V CDR1 and CDR2: LNHDA, SQIVND (reference sequence). V was shortened by 5 bases and J by 7 bases, with 11 bases between the two germline ends. CDR3 nucleotide sequence: TGTGCCAGTAGTCCCGAGGTTCGTGAAAAACTGTTTTTT. This encodes CASSPEVREKLFF. Drawing the rest from reference TRBV19 and TRBJ1-4, the complete variable domain is DGGITQSPKYLFRKEGQNVTLSCEQNLNHDAMYWYRQDPGQGLRLIYYSQIVNDFQKGDIAEGYSVSREKKESFPLTVTSAQKNPTAFYLCASSPEVREKLFFGSGTQLSVL.

The chain combines TRBV7-2 with TRBJ2-2; 15 nucleotides align to TRBD2. The CDR3 totals 16 residues. CDR1 is SGHTA, CDR2 FQGNSA, per germline. The junction had 4 bases not matched to a gene; V was cut back by 4 bases and J by 7 bases. The CDR3 here is CASSWTSGGDGGELFF. The CDR3 region has the DNA TGTGCCAGCAGCTGGACTAGCGGGGGGGATGGCGGGGAGCTGTTTTTT. The variable domain in full, with the rest retrieved from reference TRBV7-2 and TRBJ2-2, is GAGVSQSPSNKVTEKGKDVELRCDPISGHTALYWYRQSLGQGLEFLIYFQGNSAPDKSGLPSDRFSAERTGGSVSTLTIQRTQQEDSAVYLCASSWTSGGDGGELFFGEGSRLTVL.

The rearrangement uses TRBV6-1 and TRBJ1-2, with D uncertain. The germline gives CDR1 MNHNS, CDR2 SASEGT. The CDR3 has 12 residues. V lost 6 bases and J 4 bases, leaving 9 bases between the germline ends. The CDR3, as DNA: TGTGCCAGCAGAAGGGAGGGCTATGGCTACACCTTC. Amino acids: CASRREGYGYTF.

The chain combines TRBV19 with TRBJ2-5; D might be TRBD2 (6 bases). The last part of the DNA fits TRBJ2-7 better; the J call may be wrong. From germline, CDR1 is LNHDA and CDR2 SQIVND (reference sequence). The length of the CDR3 is 14 residues. The DNA for the CDR3 is TGTGCCAGTAGTATTAGGGGCACGGGAGCCGAGCAGTACTTC. Amino acid sequence: CASSIRGTGAEQYF.

Only a few counts were recorded for this clone. The genes are TRBV5-6 and TRBJ2-6; D remains unclear. CDR1 is SGHDT, CDR2 YYEEEE, per germline. The CDR3 length is 15 residues. The V gene lost 5 bases and the J gene lost 2 bases, with 11 bases spanning the gap. Here the CDR3 reads CASSYGGPGANVLTF. As DNA, the CDR3 is TGTGCCAGCAGTTACGGTGGGCCTGGGGCCAACGTCCTGACTTTC.

This clone was detected only a few times. The chain uses TRBV6-1 and TRBJ2-7; D possibly corresponds to TRBD2 (6 bases). This CDR3 region has 14 residues. V was pared by 4 bases and J by 1 base, with 11 bases between. CDR1 MNHNS and CDR2 SASEGT come from the germline V gene. CDR3 nucleotides: TGTGCCAGCAGTGGGGGCGGGGTATCCTACGAGCAGTACTTC. Translated: CASSGGGVSYEQYF.

The J gene is TRBJ2-1, the V gene TRBV5-1; D is ambiguous. Looked up from germline, CDR1 is SGHRS and CDR2 is YFSETQ. The CDR3 has 15 residues. V was cut by 0 bases and J by 1 base, with 8 bases left in between. The CDR3 protein is CASSLALGSYNEQFF. DNA for the CDR3: TGCGCCAGCAGCTTGGCCCTAGGTTCCTACAATGAGCAGTTCTTC.

This clone showed up just a few times. The chain carries TRBV14 and TRBJ1-1, with D hard to call. Per the germline V gene, CDR1 is SGHDN and CDR2 is FVKESK. This CDR3 comprises 15 residues. The V gene lost 0 bases and the J gene lost 1 base, with 9 bases spanning the gap. DNA for the CDR3: TGTGCCAGCAGCCAAGATTTCGTCGGGAACACTGAAGCTTTCTTT. Encoded protein: CASSQDFVGNTEAFF.

This chain connects TRBV5-1 to TRBJ1-4, with a tentative D call TRBD1 (6 bases). The CDR3 runs to 15 residues. V lost 2 bases, J lost 5 bases, and 13 bases lay in between. Germline CDR1 and CDR2: SGHRS and YFSETQ. The CDR3 DNA is TGCGCCAGCAGCTTCCAAGGGGGAAGGAATGAAAAACTGTTTTTT. Protein sequence: CASSFQGGRNEKLFF. The whole variable domain, filled in from reference TRBV5-1 and TRBJ1-4, reads KAGVTQTPRYLIKTRGQQVTLSCSPISGHRSVSWYQQTPGQGLQFLFEYFSETQRNKGNFPGRFSGRQFSNSRSEMNVSTLELGDSALYLCASSFQGGRNEKLFFGSGTQLSVL.

The chain couples TRBV6-5 to TRBJ2-2, with 7 bases fitting TRBD1. The CDR3 consists of 16 residues. Per the germline V gene, CDR1 is MNHEY and CDR2 is SVGAGI. J was trimmed by 0 bases and V by 4 bases; bases with no gene match: 5. The CDR3 is CASSFSGQTNTGELFF. CDR3 coding DNA: TGTGCCAGCAGTTTCTCGGGACAGACGAACACCGGGGAGCTGTTTTTT.

The chain joins TRBV5-5 to TRBJ2-1, with 8 bases lining up with TRBD1. V trimming: 7 bases; J trimming: 4 bases; junction bases outside the gene matches: 7. The CDR3 length is 14 residues. The germline gives CDR1 SGHKS, CDR2 YYEKEE (reference sequence). CDR3 loop: CASRTGQVYNEQFF. The DNA of the CDR3 is TGTGCCAGCCGCACGGGACAGGTATACAATGAGCAGTTCTTC.

This clone was picked up a small number of times. CDR3 residues: CASSEKASRDTQYF. Here the CDR3 DNA reads TGCGCCAGCAGTGAAAAGGCCTCTAGGGATACGCAGTATTTT. This chain links TRBV10-1 with TRBJ2-3; D remains ambiguous. CDR3 length equals 14 residues. Looked up from germline, CDR1 is WNHNN and CDR2 is SYGVQD (reference sequence). The germline V and J ends were trimmed by 3 bases and 6 bases, with 13 bases remaining between them.